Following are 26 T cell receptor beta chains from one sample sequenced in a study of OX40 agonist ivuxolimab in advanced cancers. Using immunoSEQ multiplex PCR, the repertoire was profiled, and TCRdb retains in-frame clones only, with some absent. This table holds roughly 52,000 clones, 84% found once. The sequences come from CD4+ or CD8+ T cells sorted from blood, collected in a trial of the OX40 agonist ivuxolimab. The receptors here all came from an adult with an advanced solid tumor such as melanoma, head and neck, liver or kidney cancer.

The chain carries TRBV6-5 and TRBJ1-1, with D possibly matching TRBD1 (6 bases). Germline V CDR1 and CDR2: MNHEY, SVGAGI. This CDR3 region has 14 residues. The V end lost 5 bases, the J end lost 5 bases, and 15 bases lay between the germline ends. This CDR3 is CASSPKEGGTEAFF. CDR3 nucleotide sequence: TGTGCCAGCAGTCCCAAAGAGGGGGGGACTGAAGCTTTCTTT.

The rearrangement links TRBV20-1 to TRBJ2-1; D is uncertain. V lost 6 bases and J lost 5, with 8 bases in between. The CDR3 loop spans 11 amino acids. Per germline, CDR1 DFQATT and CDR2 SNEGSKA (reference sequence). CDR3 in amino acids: CSARTDNEQFF. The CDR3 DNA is TGCAGTGCCAGGACCGACAATGAGCAGTTCTTC.

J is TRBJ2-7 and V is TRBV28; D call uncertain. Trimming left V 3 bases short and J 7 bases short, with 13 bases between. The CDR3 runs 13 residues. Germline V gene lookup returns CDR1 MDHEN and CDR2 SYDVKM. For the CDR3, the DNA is TGTGCCAGCAGTTTCCCCCTAGAACGGGAGCAGTACTTC. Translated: CASSFPLEREQYF.

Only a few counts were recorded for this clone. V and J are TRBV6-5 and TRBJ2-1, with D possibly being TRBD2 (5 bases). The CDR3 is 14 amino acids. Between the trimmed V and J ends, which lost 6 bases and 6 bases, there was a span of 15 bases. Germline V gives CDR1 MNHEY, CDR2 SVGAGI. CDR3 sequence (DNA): TGTGCCAGCAGCCCTAGCTATTGGGGCAATGAGCAGTTCTTC. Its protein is CASSPSYWGNEQFF.

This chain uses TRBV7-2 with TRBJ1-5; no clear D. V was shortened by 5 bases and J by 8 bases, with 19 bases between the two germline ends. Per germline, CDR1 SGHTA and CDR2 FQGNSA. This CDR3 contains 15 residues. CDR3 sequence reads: CASSPYLAPDEPQHF. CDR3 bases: TGTGCCAGCAGCCCTTACCTGGCCCCTGATGAGCCCCAGCATTTT. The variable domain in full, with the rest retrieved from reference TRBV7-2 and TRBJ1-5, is GAGVSQSPSNKVTEKGKDVELRCDPISGHTALYWYRQSLGQGLEFLIYFQGNSAPDKSGLPSDRFSAERTGGSVSTLTIQRTQQEDSAVYLCASSPYLAPDEPQHFGDGTRLSIL.

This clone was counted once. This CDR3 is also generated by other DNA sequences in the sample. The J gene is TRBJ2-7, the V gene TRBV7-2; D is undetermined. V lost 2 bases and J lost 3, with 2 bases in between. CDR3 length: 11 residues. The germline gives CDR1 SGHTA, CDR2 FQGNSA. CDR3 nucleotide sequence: TGTGCCAGCAGCTTATACTACGAGCAGTACTTC. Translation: CASSLYYEQYF.

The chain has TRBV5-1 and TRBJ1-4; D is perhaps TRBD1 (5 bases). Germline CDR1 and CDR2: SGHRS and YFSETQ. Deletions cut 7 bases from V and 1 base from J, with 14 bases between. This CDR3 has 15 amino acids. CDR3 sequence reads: CASALGGKTNEKLFF. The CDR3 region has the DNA TGCGCCAGCGCCCTTGGGGGAAAAACTAATGAAAAACTGTTTTTT.

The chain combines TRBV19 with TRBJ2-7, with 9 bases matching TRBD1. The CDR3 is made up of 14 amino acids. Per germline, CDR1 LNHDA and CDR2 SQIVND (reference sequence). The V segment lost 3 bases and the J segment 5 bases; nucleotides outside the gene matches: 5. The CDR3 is CASSIQQGADEQYF. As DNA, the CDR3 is TGTGCCAGTAGTATCCAACAGGGGGCTGACGAGCAGTACTTC.

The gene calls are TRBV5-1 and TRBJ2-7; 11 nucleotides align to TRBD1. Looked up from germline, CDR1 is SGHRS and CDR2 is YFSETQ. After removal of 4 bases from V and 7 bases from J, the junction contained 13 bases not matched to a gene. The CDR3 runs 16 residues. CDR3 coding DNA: TGCGCCAGCAGCAGATCCCGCGGACAGGGGGCGGAGGAGCAGTACTTC. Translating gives CASSRSRGQGAEEQYF.

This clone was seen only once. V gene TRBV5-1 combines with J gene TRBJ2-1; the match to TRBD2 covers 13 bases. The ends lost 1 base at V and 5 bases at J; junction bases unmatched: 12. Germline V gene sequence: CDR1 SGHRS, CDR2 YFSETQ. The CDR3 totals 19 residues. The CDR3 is CASSLRVLAGGPGNNEQFF. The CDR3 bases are TGCGCCAGCAGCTTGAGGGTACTAGCGGGAGGGCCGGGGAACAATGAGCAGTTCTTC.

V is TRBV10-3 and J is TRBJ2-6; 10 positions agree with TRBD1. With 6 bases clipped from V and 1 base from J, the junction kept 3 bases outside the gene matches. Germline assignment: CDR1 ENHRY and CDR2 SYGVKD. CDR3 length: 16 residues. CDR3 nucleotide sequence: TGTGCCATCAGCGCGGACAGGGGGTCTGGGGCCAACGTCCTGACTTTC. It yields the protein CAISADRGSGANVLTF.

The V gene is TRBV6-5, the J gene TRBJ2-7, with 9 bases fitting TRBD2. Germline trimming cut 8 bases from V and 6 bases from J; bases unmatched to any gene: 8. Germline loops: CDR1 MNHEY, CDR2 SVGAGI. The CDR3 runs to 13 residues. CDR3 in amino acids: CASSDGLAFEQYF. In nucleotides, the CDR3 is TGTGCCAGCTCCGACGGACTAGCGTTCGAGCAGTACTTC.

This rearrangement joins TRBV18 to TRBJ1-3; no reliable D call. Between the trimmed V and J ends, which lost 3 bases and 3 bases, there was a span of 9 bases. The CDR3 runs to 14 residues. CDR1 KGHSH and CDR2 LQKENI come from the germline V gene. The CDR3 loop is CASSPQDSGNTIYF. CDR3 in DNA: TGTGCCAGCTCACCGCAGGATAGTGGAAACACCATATATTTT.

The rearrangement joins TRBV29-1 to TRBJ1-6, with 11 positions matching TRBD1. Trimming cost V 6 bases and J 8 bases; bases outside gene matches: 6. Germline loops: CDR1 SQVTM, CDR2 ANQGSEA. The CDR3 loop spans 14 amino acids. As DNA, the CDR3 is TGCAGCGTAAGGACAGGGGGCACAGATTCACCCCTCCACTTT. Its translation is CSVRTGGTDSPLHF.

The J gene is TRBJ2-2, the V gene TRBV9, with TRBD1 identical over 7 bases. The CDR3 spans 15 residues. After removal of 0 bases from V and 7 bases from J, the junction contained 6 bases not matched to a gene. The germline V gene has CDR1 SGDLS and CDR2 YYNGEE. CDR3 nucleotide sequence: TGTGCCAGCAGCGTAGAATTATCAGGGGGCGGGGAGCTGTTTTTT. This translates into CASSVELSGGGELFF.

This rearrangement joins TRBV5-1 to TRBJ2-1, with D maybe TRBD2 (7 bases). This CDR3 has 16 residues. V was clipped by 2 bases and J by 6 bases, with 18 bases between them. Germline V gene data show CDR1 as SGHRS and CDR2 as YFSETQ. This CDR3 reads CASSFPDSRGLNEQFF. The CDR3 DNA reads TGCGCCAGCAGCTTTCCGGACTCGCGGGGGCTCAATGAGCAGTTCTTC.

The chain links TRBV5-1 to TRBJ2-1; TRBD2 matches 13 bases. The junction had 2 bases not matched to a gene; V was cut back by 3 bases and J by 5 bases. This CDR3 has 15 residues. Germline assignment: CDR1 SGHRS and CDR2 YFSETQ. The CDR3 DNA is TGCGCCAGCAGCTCGGGACTAGCGGGGAACAATGAGCAGTTCTTC. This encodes CASSSGLAGNNEQFF.

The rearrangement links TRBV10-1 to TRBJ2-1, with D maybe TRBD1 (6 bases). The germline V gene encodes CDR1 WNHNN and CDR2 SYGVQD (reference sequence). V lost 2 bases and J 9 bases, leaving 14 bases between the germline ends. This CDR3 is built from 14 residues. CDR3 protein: CASSEHVGDTEQFF. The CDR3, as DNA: TGCGCCAGCAGTGAGCACGTCGGGGACACTGAGCAGTTCTTC.

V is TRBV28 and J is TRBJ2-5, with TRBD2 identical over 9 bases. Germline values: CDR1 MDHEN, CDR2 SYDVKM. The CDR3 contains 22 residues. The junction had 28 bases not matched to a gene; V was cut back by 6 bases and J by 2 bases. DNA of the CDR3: TGTGCCAGCAGACGAGGGGCGGGATTCCTGGGTAGCGGGAGATCGAGGCAAGAGACCCAGTACTTC. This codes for CASRRGAGFLGSGRSRQETQYF.

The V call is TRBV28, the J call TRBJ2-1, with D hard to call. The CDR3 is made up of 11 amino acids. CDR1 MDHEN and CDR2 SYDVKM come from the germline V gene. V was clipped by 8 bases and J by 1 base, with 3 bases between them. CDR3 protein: CASGSYNEQFF. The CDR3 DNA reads TGTGCCAGCGGATCCTACAATGAGCAGTTCTTC.

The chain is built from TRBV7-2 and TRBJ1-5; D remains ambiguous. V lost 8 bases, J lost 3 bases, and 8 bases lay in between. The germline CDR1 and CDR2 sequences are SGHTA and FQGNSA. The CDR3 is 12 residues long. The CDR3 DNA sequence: TGTGCCAGCCAAGGTCCCAATCAGCCCCAGCATTTT. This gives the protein CASQGPNQPQHF. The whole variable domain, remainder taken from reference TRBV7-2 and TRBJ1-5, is GAGVSQSPSNKVTEKGKDVELRCDPISGHTALYWYRQSLGQGLEFLIYFQGNSAPDKSGLPSDRFSAERTGGSVSTLTIQRTQQEDSAVYLCASQGPNQPQHFGDGTRLSIL.

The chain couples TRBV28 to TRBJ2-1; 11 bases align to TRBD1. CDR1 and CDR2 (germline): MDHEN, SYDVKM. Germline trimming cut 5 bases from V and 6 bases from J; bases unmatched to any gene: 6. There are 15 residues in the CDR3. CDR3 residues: CASSRPGQGANEQFF. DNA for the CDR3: TGTGCCAGCAGTCGCCCCGGACAGGGGGCCAATGAGCAGTTCTTC.

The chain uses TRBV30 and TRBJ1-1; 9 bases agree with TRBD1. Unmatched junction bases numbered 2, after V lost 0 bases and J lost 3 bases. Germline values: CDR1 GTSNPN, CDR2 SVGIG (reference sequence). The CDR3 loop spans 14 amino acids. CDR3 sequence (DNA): TGTGCCTGGAGTGTACGACAGGGGGACACTGAAGCTTTCTTT. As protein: CAWSVRQGDTEAFF. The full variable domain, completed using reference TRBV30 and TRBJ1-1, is SQTIHQWPATLVQPVGSPLSLECTVEGTSNPNLYWYRQAAGRGLQLLFYSVGIGQISSEVPQNLSASRPQDRQFILSSKKLLLSDSGFYLCAWSVRQGDTEAFFGQGTRLTVV.

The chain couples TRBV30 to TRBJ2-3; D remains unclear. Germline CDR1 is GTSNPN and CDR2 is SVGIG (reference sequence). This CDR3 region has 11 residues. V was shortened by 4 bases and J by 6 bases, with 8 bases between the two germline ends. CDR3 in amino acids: CAWTRSDTQYF. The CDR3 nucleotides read TGTGCCTGGACCCGATCGGATACGCAGTATTTT.

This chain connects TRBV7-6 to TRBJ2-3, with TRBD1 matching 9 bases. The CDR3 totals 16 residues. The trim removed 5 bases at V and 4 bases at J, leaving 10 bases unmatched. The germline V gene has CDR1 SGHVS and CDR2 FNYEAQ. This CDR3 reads CASSPRKTGGADTQYF. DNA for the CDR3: TGTGCCAGCAGCCCCCGGAAGACAGGGGGGGCAGATACGCAGTATTTT.

In DNA, the CDR3 is TGTGCCAGCAGCTTCGACAGGGGGCAGGACGAGCAGTACTTC. Translation gives CASSFDRGQDEQYF. This chain uses TRBV11-2 with TRBJ2-5, with TRBD1 matching over 10 bases. The J call may be wrong; the DNA end is better matched by TRBJ2-7. In germline, CDR1 is SGHAT, CDR2 FQNNGV. CDR3 length: 14 residues.